A single sample is the source of the 25 T cell receptor beta chains below, sequenced in a study of OX40 agonist ivuxolimab in advanced cancers. Using immunoSEQ multiplex PCR, the repertoire was profiled, and TCRdb retains in-frame clones only, with some absent. The sample shows 65,000 to 90,000 clones, roughly 85% of them seen only once. The sequenced sample was CD4+ or CD8+ T cells sorted from blood, obtained in a trial of the OX40 agonist ivuxolimab. The source is an adult with an advanced solid tumor such as melanoma, head and neck, liver or kidney cancer.

This chain uses TRBV11-2 with TRBJ2-1; 8 nucleotides line up with TRBD1. CDR1 and CDR2 (germline): SGHAT, FQNNGV. The CDR3 spans 13 residues. V was pared by 5 bases and J by 6 bases, with 3 bases of the junction left unmatched. The CDR3 region is CASSPGTGNEQFF. As DNA, the CDR3 is TGTGCCAGCAGCCCGGGGACAGGCAATGAGCAGTTCTTC.

The CDR3 sequence is CASSPRGCRGPEAFF. CDR3 nucleotides: TGCGCCAGCAGTCCGCGGGGATGTAGGGGACCTGAAGCTTTCTTT. V gene TRBV10-1 combines with J gene TRBJ1-1, with a possible D match to TRBD1 (5 bases). The CDR3 extends over 15 amino acids. Germline-derived CDR1 and CDR2 are WNHNN and SYGVQD (reference sequence). V was trimmed by 5 bases and J by 6 bases, leaving 19 bases between them.

The genes are TRBV6-1 and TRBJ2-3; no clear D. CDR1 and CDR2 (germline): MNHNS, SASEGT. V lost 5 bases, J lost 6 bases, and 12 bases lay in between. The CDR3 is 13 amino acids. The CDR3 loop is CASSLQVGDTQYF. In nucleotides, the CDR3 is TGTGCCAGCAGTCTCCAGGTCGGGGATACGCAGTATTTT.

V usage is TRBV29-1 and J usage is TRBJ1-2, with D possibly matching TRBD1 (5 bases). Per germline, CDR1 SQVTM and CDR2 ANQGSEA. Between the trimmed V and J ends, which lost 2 bases and 1 base, there was a span of 14 bases. CDR3 size: 15 residues. In DNA form, the CDR3 reads TGCAGCGTTGAAAGGGGTGCAGAATTTAACTATGGCTACACCTTC. Translating gives CSVERGAEFNYGYTF.

The rearrangement joins TRBV5-1 to TRBJ2-1; 8 bases match TRBD2. There are 15 residues in the CDR3. CDR1 and CDR2 (germline): SGHRS, YFSETQ. V lost 1 base and J lost 8; bases outside the gene matches: 8. The DNA of the CDR3 is TGCGCCAGCAGCTTGCAGGGCGCGGGGGGAGATGAGCAGTTCTTC. As protein: CASSLQGAGGDEQFF.

The chain couples TRBV6-6 to TRBJ1-5; 7 bases line up with TRBD1. The CDR3 runs to 14 residues. CDR1 and CDR2 (germline): MNHNY, SVGAGI (reference sequence). V lost 7 bases and J lost 1; bases outside the gene matches: 4. DNA for the CDR3: TGTGCCAGCAAAACAGGGGTGAGCAATCAGCCCCAGCATTTT. Translating gives CASKTGVSNQPQHF.

The gene calls are TRBV27 and TRBJ1-2; possibly TRBD1 for D (5 bases). CDR1 MNHEY and CDR2 SMNVEV come from the germline V gene (reference sequence). V was trimmed by 6 bases and J by 1 base, leaving 15 bases between them. This CDR3 region has 15 residues. The CDR3 protein is CASSRSAGDNYGYTF. CDR3 nucleotides: TGTGCCAGCAGCAGGAGCGCGGGGGATAACTATGGCTACACCTTC.

This rearrangement joins TRBV11-2 to TRBJ2-7; D is possibly TRBD1 (5 bases). In germline, CDR1 is SGHAT, CDR2 FQNNGV. V lost 0 bases to trimming and J lost 2 bases, with 8 bases between them. This CDR3 is 14 amino acids long. CDR3 amino acids: CASSLDQDTYEQYF. CDR3 bases: TGTGCCAGCAGCTTAGATCAGGACACCTACGAGCAGTACTTC.

CDR3 protein: CASSLGTGRHTEAFF. The CDR3 bases are TGCGCCAGCAGCCTGGGGACAGGGAGGCACACTGAAGCTTTCTTT. This chain connects TRBV4-3 to TRBJ1-1, with 9 bases identical to TRBD1. The V gene end was trimmed by 4 bases and the J gene end by 3 bases; junction bases not matched to a gene: 6. Germline values: CDR1 LGHNA, CDR2 YSLEER. The CDR3 runs 15 residues.

The chain combines TRBV7-2 with TRBJ1-1, with D possibly TRBD1 on 5 matching bases. Germline lookup yields CDR1 SGHTA and CDR2 FQGNSA. The CDR3 consists of 15 residues. V lost 5 bases and J lost 1, with 14 bases in between. CDR3 bases: TGTGCCAGCAGCAGCCAGAACCAGGGGAACACTGAAGCTTTCTTT. It is translated as CASSSQNQGNTEAFF.

This chain connects TRBV4-1 to TRBJ1-1; D perhaps matches TRBD1 (5 bases). V dropped 0 bases and J dropped 2 bases, with 13 bases sitting between them. In germline, CDR1 is MGHRA, CDR2 YSYEKL. The CDR3 sequence is 16 residues long. The CDR3 reads CASSQDHSGGNTEAFF. CDR3 bases: TGCGCCAGCAGCCAAGATCATAGCGGGGGTAACACTGAAGCTTTCTTT.

The chain uses TRBV7-9 and TRBJ1-5, with unresolved D. This CDR3 is built from 12 residues. The V end was cut by 5 bases, the J end by 4 bases, with 6 bases between. CDR1 SEHNR and CDR2 FQNEAQ come from the germline V gene (reference sequence). This chain's CDR3 is CASSHRNQPQHF. In DNA, the CDR3 is TGTGCCAGCAGCCACCGTAATCAGCCCCAGCATTTT.

V is TRBV6-5 and J is TRBJ1-3; D unclear. Germline CDR1 and CDR2: MNHEY and SVGAGI. CDR3 size: 16 residues. With 0 bases removed from V and 1 base from J, the gap between germline ends came to 10 bases. The CDR3 protein is CASSYSIVPSGNTIYF. The CDR3 DNA sequence: TGTGCCAGCAGTTACTCGATAGTCCCGTCTGGAAACACCATATATTTT.

The chain is built from TRBV30 and TRBJ2-7; D is possibly TRBD1 (6 bases). Germline values: CDR1 GTSNPN, CDR2 SVGIG (reference sequence). Between the trimmed V and J ends, which lost 2 bases and 3 bases, there was a span of 11 bases. The CDR3 covers 13 residues. CDR3 bases: TGTGCCTGGAGTAAACAGGGCGGCTACGAGCAGTACTTC. Protein sequence: CAWSKQGGYEQYF.

The V and J genes are TRBV6-1 and TRBJ1-5, with TRBD1 matching 9 bases. The CDR3 length is 17 residues. J lost 4 bases, V lost 4 bases, and 11 bases had no gene match. In germline, CDR1 is MNHNS, CDR2 SASEGT. CDR3 in amino acids: CASSVGWDRARNQPQHF. In nucleotides, the CDR3 is TGTGCCAGCAGTGTCGGTTGGGACAGGGCTAGGAATCAGCCCCAGCATTTT.

This chain connects TRBV9 to TRBJ2-3; D is undetermined. Trimming shortened V by 7 bases and J by 7 bases, and 10 bases separated the two germline ends. Germline loops: CDR1 SGDLS, CDR2 YYNGEE. The CDR3 spans 11 residues. In DNA form, the CDR3 reads TGTGCCAGCGGTGGGGATCATACGCAGTATTTT. It translates to CASGGDHTQYF.

The gene calls are TRBV18 and TRBJ2-3; TRBD2 might be the D (5 bases). The CDR3 runs to 15 residues. Between the trimmed V and J ends, which lost 0 bases and 0 bases, there was a span of 7 bases. The germline gives CDR1 KGHSH, CDR2 LQKENI. The CDR3 here is CASSPPLASTDTQYF. The DNA for the CDR3 is TGTGCCAGCTCACCACCGTTAGCGAGCACAGATACGCAGTATTTT.

The chain employs TRBV14 and TRBJ2-5, with a weak D call TRBD2 (5 bases). The germline V and J ends were trimmed by 1 base and 5 bases, with 11 bases remaining between them. The CDR3 length is 14 residues. Germline values: CDR1 SGHDN, CDR2 FVKESK. CDR3 loop: CASSQGARGETQYF. Written as DNA, the CDR3 is TGTGCCAGCAGCCAAGGTGCTAGAGGGGAGACCCAGTACTTC.

The chain carries TRBV5-4 and TRBJ2-3; 8 bases align to TRBD2. Germline values: CDR1 SGHNT, CDR2 YYREEE (reference sequence). The ends lost 0 bases at V and 5 bases at J; junction bases unmatched: 5. CDR3 length: 15 residues. CDR3 protein: CASSLGLAGIDTQYF. CDR3 bases: TGTGCCAGCAGCTTGGGGTTAGCGGGGATAGATACGCAGTATTTT.

The CDR3 region is CAISGQGDPYEQYF. CDR3 sequence (DNA): TGTGCCATCAGTGGGCAGGGTGATCCCTACGAGCAGTACTTC. This chain links TRBV10-3 with TRBJ2-7; D perhaps matches TRBD1 (5 bases). The ends were cut back, 4 bases at V and 2 bases at J, with 12 bases in the middle. The germline V gene encodes CDR1 ENHRY and CDR2 SYGVKD. The CDR3 sequence is 14 residues long.

This clone was detected only a few times. This chain connects TRBV6-5 to TRBJ2-1; 12 nucleotides line up with TRBD2. Per germline, CDR1 MNHEY and CDR2 SVGAGI. The CDR3 runs 15 residues. V lost 5 bases, J lost 5 bases, and 4 bases stayed unmatched. The CDR3 is CASSGWTSGDNEQFF. CDR3 nucleotide sequence: TGTGCCAGCAGTGGCTGGACTAGCGGGGACAATGAGCAGTTCTTC.

The V and J genes are TRBV5-1 and TRBJ2-7; maybe TRBD1 (5 bases). The germline V gene has CDR1 SGHRS and CDR2 YFSETQ. The CDR3 consists of 14 residues. Trimming left V 3 bases short and J 5 bases short, with 15 bases between. The CDR3 region has the DNA TGCGCCAGCAGCTCCTCAGGGTCGGTCGACGAGCAGTACTTC. It translates to CASSSSGSVDEQYF.

The chain recombines TRBV25-1 with TRBJ1-5; 8 positions agree with TRBD1. J gave up 6 bases and V 4 bases, and 2 bases lay outside the gene matches. Germline V gene data show CDR1 as MGHDK and CDR2 as SYGVNS. The CDR3 runs 13 residues. CDR3 coding DNA: TGTGCCAGCAGTGGGACAGGGATTCAGCCCCAGCATTTT. Translated: CASSGTGIQPQHF.

The chain couples TRBV7-3 to TRBJ2-2; 7 bases are a match to TRBD1. The CDR3 contains 15 residues. The junction had 5 bases not matched to a gene; V was cut back by 4 bases and J by 3 bases. CDR1 is SGHTA and CDR2 is FQGTGA in the germline V gene. The CDR3 nucleotides are TGTGCCAGCAGCTCCTCGGGACAGTACACCGGGGAGCTGTTTTTT. Amino acids: CASSSSGQYTGELFF.

This chain uses TRBV29-1 with TRBJ1-1, with D uncertain. CDR1 is SQVTM and CDR2 is ANQGSEA in the germline V gene. Trimming removed 7 bases from V and 1 base from J, with 13 bases in between. The CDR3 extends over 13 amino acids. This CDR3 reads CSGSKWENTEAFF. CDR3 coding DNA: TGCAGCGGGTCGAAATGGGAGAACACTGAAGCTTTCTTT. Full variable domain (missing parts from reference TRBV29-1 and TRBJ1-1): SAVISQKPSRDICQRGTSLTIQCQVDSQVTMMFWYRQQPGQSLTLIATANQGSEATYESGFVIDKFPISRPNLTFSTLTVSNMSPEDSSIYLCSGSKWENTEAFFGQGTRLTVV.